The sequence of this T cell receptor beta chain was determined in a study of T cell responses to AZD1222 COVID-19 vaccine. The study, taken as a whole, reports: Vaccination with two AZD1222 doses was followed by a rise in Spike-specific TCR breadth and depth. At baseline, seropositivity was found in only a handful of AZD1222 recipients. Donors, mostly white British, included more females; clonal diversity was possibly underestimated.

Germline lookup yields CDR1 SNHLY and CDR2 FYNNEI. The V gene end was trimmed by 4 bases and the J gene end by 1 base; junction bases not matched to a gene: 17. This CDR3 comprises 20 residues. Using immunoSEQ multiplex PCR, the repertoire was profiled, and TCRdb retains in-frame clones only, with some absent. The sample has about 67,000 clones; 83% are singletons. This clone was counted once. The antigen is undetermined. The chain has TRBV2 and TRBJ1-5; 9 bases map to TRBD1. The origin of this receptor is an adult who received the AZD1222 COVID-19 vaccine. The sample in question was peripheral blood, obtained 28 days after the second AZD1222 dose. The CDR3 bases are TGTGCCAGCAGTGCATGGATTGGACAGGGGAGCTTTAGGAGCAATCAGCCCCAGCATTTT. Protein product: CASSAWIGQGSFRSNQPQHF.